This T cell receptor beta chain originates from a study of blood T cell repertoires in COVID-19. From germline, CDR1 is MGHRA and CDR2 YSYEKL. There are 15 residues in the CDR3. Between the trimmed V and J ends, which lost 0 bases and 0 bases, there was a span of 8 bases. Sequencing used immunoSEQ multiplex PCR; TCRdb keeps in-frame clones, though not all of them. This table has about 83,000 clones, around nine tenths appearing once. The sequence was obtained from a man of 80 years or more with active or convalescent COVID-19. This chain connects TRBV4-1 to TRBJ2-5; D unclear. Sequencing was done on a sample of peripheral blood. The DNA for the CDR3 is TGCGCCAGCAGCCAAGATGCACTCAACCAAGAGACCCAGTACTTC. Translating gives CASSQDALNQETQYF.